A single T cell receptor beta chain is shown here with its context. The sample belongs to a study of T cells in Graves' hyperthyroidism and ophthalmopathy. The germline CDR1 and CDR2 sequences are MNHNS and SASEGT. Trimming shortened V by 7 bases and J by 0 bases, and 19 bases separated the two germline ends. The CDR3 totals 16 residues. Authors of the study amplified TCR beta CDR3 regions from RNA transcripts. The TCR CDR3 was amplified in a first-round RT-PCR using the HTBI primer set. TCRdb itself ran the multiplex PCR reads through MiXCR, one entry per CDR3 protein. The sample consists of around 350,000 distinct CDR3 sequences, approximately 20% of them appearing once.

The V call is TRBV6-1, the J call TRBJ2-7; D is perhaps TRBD1 (6 bases). The TCR comes from a woman between 18 and 30 years old with Graves' hyperthyroidism. The sequencing input was blood. CDR3 nucleotides: TGTGCCAGCACTATGAAGGGGGAACGGACCTCCTACGAGCAGTACTTC. Translated, it gives CASTMKGERTSYEQYF.